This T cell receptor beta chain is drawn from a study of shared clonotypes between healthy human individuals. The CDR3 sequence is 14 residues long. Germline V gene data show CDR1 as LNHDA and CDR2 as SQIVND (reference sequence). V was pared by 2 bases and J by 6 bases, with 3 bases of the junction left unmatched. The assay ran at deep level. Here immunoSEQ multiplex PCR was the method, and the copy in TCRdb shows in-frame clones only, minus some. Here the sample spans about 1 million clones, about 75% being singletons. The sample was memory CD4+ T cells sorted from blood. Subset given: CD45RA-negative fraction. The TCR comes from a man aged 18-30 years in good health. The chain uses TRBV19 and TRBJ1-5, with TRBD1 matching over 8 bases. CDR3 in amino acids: CASSIQGAVQPQHF. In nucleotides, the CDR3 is TGTGCCAGTAGTATACAGGGGGCGGTTCAGCCCCAGCATTTT.